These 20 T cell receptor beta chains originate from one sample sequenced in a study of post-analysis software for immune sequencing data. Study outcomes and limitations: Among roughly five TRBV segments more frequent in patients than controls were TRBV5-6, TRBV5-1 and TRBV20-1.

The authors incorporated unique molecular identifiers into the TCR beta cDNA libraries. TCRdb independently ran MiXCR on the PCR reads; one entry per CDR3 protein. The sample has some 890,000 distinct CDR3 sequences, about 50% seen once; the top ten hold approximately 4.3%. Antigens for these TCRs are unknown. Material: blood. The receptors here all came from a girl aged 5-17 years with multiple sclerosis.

The CDR3 DNA sequence: TGTGCCAGCAGCTTAGACTTGGACCCGACTCCGAGCACTGAAGCTTTCTTT. Protein product: CASSLDLDPTPSTEAFF. J is TRBJ1-1 and V is TRBV13; no definite D call. The V and J ends lost 1 base and 4 bases respectively, with 19 bases between them. CDR1 is PRHDT and CDR2 is FYEKMQ in the germline V gene (reference sequence). This CDR3 is built from 17 residues.

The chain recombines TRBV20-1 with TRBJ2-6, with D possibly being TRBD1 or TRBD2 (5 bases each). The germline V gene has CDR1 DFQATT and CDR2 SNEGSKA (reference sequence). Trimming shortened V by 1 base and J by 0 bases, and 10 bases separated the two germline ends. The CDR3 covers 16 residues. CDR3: CSARVGETSGANVLTF. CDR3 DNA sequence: TGCAGTGCTAGAGTGGGGGAGACCTCTGGGGCCAACGTCCTGACTTTC.

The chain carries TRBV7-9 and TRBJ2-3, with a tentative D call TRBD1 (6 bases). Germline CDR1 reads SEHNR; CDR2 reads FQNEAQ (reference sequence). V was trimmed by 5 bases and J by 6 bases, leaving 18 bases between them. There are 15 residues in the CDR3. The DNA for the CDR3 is TGTGCCAGCAGCCCCGTGGGACAAGTGGGTGATACGCAGTATTTT. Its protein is CASSPVGQVGDTQYF.

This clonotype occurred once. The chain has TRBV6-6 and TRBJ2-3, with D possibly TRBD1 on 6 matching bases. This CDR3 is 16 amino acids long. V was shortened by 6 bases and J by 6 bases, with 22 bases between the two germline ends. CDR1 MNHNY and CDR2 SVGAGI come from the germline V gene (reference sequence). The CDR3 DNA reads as TGTGCCAGCAGACACCTTAACGCAGGGGCACCCGATACGCAGTATTTT. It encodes CASRHLNAGAPDTQYF.

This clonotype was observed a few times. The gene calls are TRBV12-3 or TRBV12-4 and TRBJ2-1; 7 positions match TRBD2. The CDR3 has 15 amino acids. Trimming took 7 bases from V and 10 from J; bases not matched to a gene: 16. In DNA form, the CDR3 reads TGTGCCAGCACTGAGTCGAGACTAGCCAGGTCAGAGCAGTTCTTC. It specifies CASTESRLARSEQFF.

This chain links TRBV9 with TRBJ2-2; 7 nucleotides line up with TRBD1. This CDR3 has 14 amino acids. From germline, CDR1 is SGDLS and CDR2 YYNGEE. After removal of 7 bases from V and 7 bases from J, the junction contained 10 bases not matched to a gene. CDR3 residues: CASGRGGGGGELFF. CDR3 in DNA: TGTGCCAGCGGCAGAGGGGGCGGAGGCGGGGAGCTGTTTTTT. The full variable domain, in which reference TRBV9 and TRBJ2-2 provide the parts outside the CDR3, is DSGVTQTPKHLITATGQRVTLRCSPRSGDLSVYWYQQSLDQGLQFLIQYYNGEERAKGNILERFSAQQFPDLHSELNLSSLELGDSALYFCASGRGGGGGELFFGEGSRLTVL.

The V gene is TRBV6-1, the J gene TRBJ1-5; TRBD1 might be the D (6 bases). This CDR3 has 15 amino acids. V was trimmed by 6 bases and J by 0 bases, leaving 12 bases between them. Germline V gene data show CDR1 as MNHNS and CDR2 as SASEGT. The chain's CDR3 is CASRTIGGSNQPQHF. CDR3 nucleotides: TGTGCCAGCAGGACGATAGGGGGTAGCAATCAGCCCCAGCATTTT.

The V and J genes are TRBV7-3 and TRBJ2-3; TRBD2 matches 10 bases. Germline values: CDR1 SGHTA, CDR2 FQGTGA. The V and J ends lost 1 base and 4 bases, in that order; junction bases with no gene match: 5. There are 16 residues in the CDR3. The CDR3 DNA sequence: TGTGCCAGCAGCTTAAGGGCTAGCGGGGGCGCAGATACGCAGTATTTT. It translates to CASSLRASGGADTQYF.

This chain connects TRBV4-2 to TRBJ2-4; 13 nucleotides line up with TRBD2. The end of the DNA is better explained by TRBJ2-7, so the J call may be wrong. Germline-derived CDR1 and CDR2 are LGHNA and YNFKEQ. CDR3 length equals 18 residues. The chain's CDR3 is CASSQDQIRTSGSHEQYF. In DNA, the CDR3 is TGTGCCAGCAGCCAAGATCAAATAAGGACTAGCGGGAGCCACGAGCAGTACTTC.

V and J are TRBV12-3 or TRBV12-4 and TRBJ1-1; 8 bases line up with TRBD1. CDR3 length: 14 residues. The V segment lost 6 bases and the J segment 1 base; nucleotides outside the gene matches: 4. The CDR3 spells CASRPDRANTEAFF. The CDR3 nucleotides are TGTGCCAGCAGGCCGGACAGGGCGAACACTGAAGCTTTCTTT.

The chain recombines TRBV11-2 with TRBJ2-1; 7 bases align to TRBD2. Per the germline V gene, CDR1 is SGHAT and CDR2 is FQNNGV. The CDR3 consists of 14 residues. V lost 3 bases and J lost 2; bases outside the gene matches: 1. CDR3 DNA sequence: TGTGCCAGCAGCTTGCGGGGGACCTACAATGAGCAGTTCTTC. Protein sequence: CASSLRGTYNEQFF.

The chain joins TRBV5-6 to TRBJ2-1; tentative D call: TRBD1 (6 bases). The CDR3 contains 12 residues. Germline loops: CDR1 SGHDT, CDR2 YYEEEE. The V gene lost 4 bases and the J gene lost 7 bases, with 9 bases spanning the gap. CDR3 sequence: CASSRTENEQFF. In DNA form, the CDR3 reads TGTGCCAGCAGCAGGACAGAGAATGAGCAGTTCTTC.

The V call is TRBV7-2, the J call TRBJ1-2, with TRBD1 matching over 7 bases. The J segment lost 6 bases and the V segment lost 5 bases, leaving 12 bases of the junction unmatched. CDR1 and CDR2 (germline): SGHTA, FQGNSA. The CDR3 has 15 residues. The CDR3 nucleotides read TGTGCCAGCAGCGGTCGGACAGGCCACCTGAATGGCTACACCTTC. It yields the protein CASSGRTGHLNGYTF. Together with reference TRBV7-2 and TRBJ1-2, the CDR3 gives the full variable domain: GAGVSQSPSNKVTEKGKDVELRCDPISGHTALYWYRQSLGQGLEFLIYFQGNSAPDKSGLPSDRFSAERTGGSVSTLTIQRTQQEDSAVYLCASSGRTGHLNGYTFGSGTRLTVV.

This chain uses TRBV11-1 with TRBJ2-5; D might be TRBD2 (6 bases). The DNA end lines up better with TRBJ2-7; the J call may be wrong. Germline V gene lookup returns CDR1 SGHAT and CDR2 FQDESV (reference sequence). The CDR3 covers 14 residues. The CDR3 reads CASSLGGITYEQYF. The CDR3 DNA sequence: TGTGCCAGCAGCTTGGGCGGGATTACCTACGAGCAGTACTTC.

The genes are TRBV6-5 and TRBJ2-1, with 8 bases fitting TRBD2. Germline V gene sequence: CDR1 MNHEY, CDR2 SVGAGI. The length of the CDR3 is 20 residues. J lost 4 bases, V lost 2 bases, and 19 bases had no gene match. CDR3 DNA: TGTGCCAGCAGTTACGGCCTCCACGGCGGGAGGAAGGAAGATTACAATGAGCAGTTCTTC. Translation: CASSYGLHGGRKEDYNEQFF.

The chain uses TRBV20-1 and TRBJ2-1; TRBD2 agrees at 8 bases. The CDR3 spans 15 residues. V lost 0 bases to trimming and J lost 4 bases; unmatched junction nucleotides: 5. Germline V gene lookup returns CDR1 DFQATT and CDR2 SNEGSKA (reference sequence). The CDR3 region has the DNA TGCAGTGCTAGAGATAGAACTAGCGGATACAATGAGCAGTTCTTC. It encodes CSARDRTSGYNEQFF.

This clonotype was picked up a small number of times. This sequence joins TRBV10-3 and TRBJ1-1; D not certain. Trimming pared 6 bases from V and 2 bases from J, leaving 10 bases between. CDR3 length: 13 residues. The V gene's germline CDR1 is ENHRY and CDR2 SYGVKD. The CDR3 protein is CAISGRQNTEAFF. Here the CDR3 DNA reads TGTGCCATCAGCGGCAGACAAAACACTGAAGCTTTCTTT.

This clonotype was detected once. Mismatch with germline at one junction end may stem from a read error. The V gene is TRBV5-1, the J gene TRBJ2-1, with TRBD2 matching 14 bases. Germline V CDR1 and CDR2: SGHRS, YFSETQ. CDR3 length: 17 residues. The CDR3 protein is CASSSSGTSGRKDEQLF. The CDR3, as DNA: TGCGCCAGCAGCTCCTCCGGGACTAGCGGGAGAAAAGATGAGCAGCTCTTC.

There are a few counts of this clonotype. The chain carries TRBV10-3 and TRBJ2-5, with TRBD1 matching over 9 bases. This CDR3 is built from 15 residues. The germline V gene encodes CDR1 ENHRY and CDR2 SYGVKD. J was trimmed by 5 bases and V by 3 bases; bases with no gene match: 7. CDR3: CAISDQTGGGETQYF. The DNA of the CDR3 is TGTGCCATCAGTGATCAGACAGGGGGGGGTGAGACCCAGTACTTC.

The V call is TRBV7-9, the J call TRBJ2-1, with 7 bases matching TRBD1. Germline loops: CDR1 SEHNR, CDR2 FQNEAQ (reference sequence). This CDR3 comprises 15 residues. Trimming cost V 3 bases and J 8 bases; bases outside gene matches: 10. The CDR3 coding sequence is TGTGCCAGCAGCTTTACAGGGGCTTCTAGTGATGAGCAGTTCTTC. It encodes CASSFTGASSDEQFF.